These T cell receptor beta chains were read from a single sample in a study of OX40 agonist ivuxolimab in advanced cancers. Profiling relied on immunoSEQ multiplex PCR, and the TCRdb table lists in-frame clones only, not all of them. Found here are over 60,000 clones, about 85% of them singletons; the top ten hold roughly 3.9%. The sequencing here drew on CD4+ or CD8+ T cells sorted from blood, taken in a trial of the OX40 agonist ivuxolimab. These receptors came from an adult with an advanced solid tumor such as melanoma, head and neck, liver or kidney cancer. Both conserved end residues are trimmed from each CDR3. The D gene is left open where the match is weak. A row's size may be missing; if present it is once, few, many or a size class.

D gene	V gene	J gene	CDR3 length	clone size	CDR3 protein
NA	TRBV6-5	TRBJ2-3	13	NA	ASSFERLASDTQY
NA	TRBV18	TRBJ2-7	11	NA	ASSPRDFYEQY
TRBD1	TRBV9	TRBJ2-7	12	NA	ASSARTGLYEQY
NA	TRBV5-1	TRBJ1-1	11	NA	ASSFQTNTEAF
NA	TRBV30	TRBJ2-7	12	NA	ASAPRRVSYEQY
TRBD1	TRBV10-3	TRBJ1-4	13	NA	AIKASGTVNEKLF
NA	TRBV28	TRBJ2-5	11	NA	ASRWRARETQY
NA	TRBV11-1	TRBJ2-7	12	NA	ASSPRTGAYEQY
TRBD1	TRBV19	TRBJ2-3	12	NA	ASIDRGRGGTQY
NA	TRBV27	TRBJ2-7	14	NA	ASSLTTTRAPYEQY
TRBD1	TRBV2	TRBJ1-5	13	few	ASSTTTGGVQPQH
TRBD1	TRBV29-1	TRBJ1-1	8	NA	SVGQGTAF
TRBD2	TRBV25-1	TRBJ2-1	12	NA	ASSEEGSGREQF
TRBD1	TRBV6-5	TRBJ2-2	11	NA	ASRDRGPGELF
TRBD1	TRBV6-5	TRBJ1-1	12	NA	ASSPGTGGSEAF
NA	TRBV27	TRBJ2-1	14	NA	ASSLSSRSSYNEQF
NA	TRBV27	TRBJ1-5	10	few	ASQQGDQPQH
NA	TRBV19	TRBJ2-7	11	NA	AIRSRGLNEQY
TRBD1	TRBV11-2	TRBJ1-5	12	few	ASSSHRGSQPQH
TRBD1	TRBV28	TRBJ2-3	12	NA	ASSWDRGTDTQY
TRBD1	TRBV5-1	TRBJ2-5	15	NA	ASSLGPTGGLEETQY
TRBD1	TRBV30	TRBJ2-1	13	NA	AWSIGTGRGNEQF
TRBD1	TRBV7-8	TRBJ1-5	12	NA	ASKGQASNQPQH
TRBD1	TRBV9	TRBJ1-2	14	NA	ASSDNEQGAVYGYT
NA	TRBV19	TRBJ2-7	11	NA	ASSMNHLSEQY
NA	TRBV5-1	TRBJ1-2	11	NA	ASSYGGAEGYT
NA	TRBV6-6	TRBJ2-7	12	NA	ASSPEAGPYEQY
NA	TRBV7-9	TRBJ1-2	11	few	ASSLAGGPGYT
NA	TRBV6-6	TRBJ2-7	12	NA	ASSSQGGPYEQY
NA	TRBV5-4	TRBJ1-1	9	once	ASRFETEAF
NA	TRBV28	TRBJ1-1	13	NA	ASTKTSGGDTEAF
TRBD2	TRBV18	TRBJ2-3	11	NA	ASTKGGTDTQY
NA	TRBV6-1	TRBJ2-5	10	once	ASTLGPAEQY